This T cell receptor (beta chain) was sequenced in a study of shared clonotypes between healthy human individuals. Naive CD8 cells lacked CD45RO, underwent positive selection for CCR7 and left out terminally differentiated effector memory CD45RA+ cells. Using immunoSEQ multiplex PCR, the repertoire was profiled, and TCRdb retains in-frame clones only, with some absent. Here the sample spans around 2.1 million clones, about 92% being singletons. The CDR3 length is 15 residues. Per germline, CDR1 WNHNN and CDR2 SYGVQD (reference sequence). This TCR derives from a man younger than 30 in good health. Some clones in this sample may be carry-over from other donors' samples. The specimen was naive CD8+ T cells from PBMCs. The chain links TRBV10-1 to TRBJ2-5; TRBD1 matches at 10 bases. The DNA end lines up better with TRBJ2-7; the J call may be wrong. The CDR3, as DNA: TGCGCCAGCAGTGAGTCGGGACAGGGGATCTACGAGCAGTACTTC. Amino acids: CASSESGQGIYEQYF.